The sequence of this T cell receptor beta chain was determined in a study of T-cell reconstitution after alpha-beta-depleted transplantation in children. Library preparation (for TCRbeta) was performed with unique molecular identifiers. TCRdb itself ran the PCR reads through MiXCR, one entry per CDR3 protein. The repertoire has about 370,000 distinct CDR3 sequences, around 21% of them found once; the top ten carry about 3.8%. The CDR3 runs to 16 residues. Germline values: CDR1 SGHNT, CDR2 YYREEE (reference sequence). V was pared by 4 bases and J by 7 bases, with 8 bases of the junction left unmatched.

The sample in question was PBMCs from the stem cell graft donor, obtained from the stem cell graft. The receptor's source is a human donor who donated a stem cell graft to a child with acute myeloid leukemia. The chain joins TRBV5-4 to TRBJ2-1; 13 bases align to TRBD2. In DNA form, the CDR3 reads TGTGCCAGCAGCATCTCTCCGGGACTAGCGGGGAATGAGCAGTTCTTC. It translates to CASSISPGLAGNEQFF.